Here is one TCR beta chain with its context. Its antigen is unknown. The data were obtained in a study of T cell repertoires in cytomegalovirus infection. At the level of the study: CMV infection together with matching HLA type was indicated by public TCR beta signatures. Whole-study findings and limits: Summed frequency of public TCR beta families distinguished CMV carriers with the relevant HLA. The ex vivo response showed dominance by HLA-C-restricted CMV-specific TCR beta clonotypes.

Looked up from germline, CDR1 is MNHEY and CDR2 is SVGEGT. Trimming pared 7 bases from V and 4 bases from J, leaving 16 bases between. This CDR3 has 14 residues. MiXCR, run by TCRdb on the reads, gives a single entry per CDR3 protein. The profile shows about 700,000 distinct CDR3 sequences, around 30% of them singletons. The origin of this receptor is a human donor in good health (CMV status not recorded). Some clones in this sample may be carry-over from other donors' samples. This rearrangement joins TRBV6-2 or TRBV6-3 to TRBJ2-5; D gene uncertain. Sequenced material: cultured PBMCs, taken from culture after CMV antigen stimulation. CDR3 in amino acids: CASTPLTFRETQYF. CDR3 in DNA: TGTGCCAGCACCCCCTTAACCTTCCGAGAGACCCAGTACTTC.